The 10 T cell receptor beta chains reported below all come from one sample, sequenced in a study of blood T cells in healthy people across ages. It was with a sample-barcoded 5' primer and a J-beta primer mix that a second PCR of roughly 7 to 12 cycles was run. Each CDR3 protein gets one entry after TCRdb re-called the 5' RACE reads with MiXCR. There are some 1,500,000 distinct CDR3 sequences in the sample; 40% to 45% occur only once, and 4% lies in the top ten. What was sequenced was blood. These receptors originate from a woman aged 18-35 years in good health.

CDR3 amino acids: CASSPWAWSSYNEQFF. As DNA, the CDR3 is TGTGCCAGCAGCCCCTGGGCCTGGAGCTCCTACAATGAGCAGTTCTTC. The chain uses TRBV13 and TRBJ2-1; D gene unclear. This CDR3 is built from 16 residues. Germline V gene data show CDR1 as PRHDT and CDR2 as FYEKMQ (reference sequence). The germline V and J ends were trimmed by 5 bases and 0 bases, with 14 bases remaining between them.

The V gene is TRBV20-1, the J gene TRBJ1-1; 9 bases line up with TRBD1. V shed 4 bases and J 6 bases; nucleotides not matched to a gene: 9. The CDR3 runs to 14 residues. CDR1 is DFQATT and CDR2 is SNEGSKA in the germline V gene (reference sequence). CDR3 DNA: TGCAGTGCTACACAGGGGGCGGGTTACGCTGAAGCTTTCTTT. Translation gives CSATQGAGYAEAFF.

The V call is TRBV29-1, the J call TRBJ2-1, with 13 bases aligning to TRBD2. Germline trimming cut 7 bases from V and 8 bases from J; bases unmatched to any gene: 8. The CDR3 is 14 amino acids. Germline V lookup: CDR1 SQVTM, CDR2 ANQGSEA. The CDR3 sequence: CSAGTSGILDEQFF. The CDR3 DNA sequence: TGCAGCGCCGGGACTAGCGGGATCCTTGATGAGCAGTTCTTC.

With regard to this clonotype: A much larger clone differs by one base, so this may be a read error. This chain joins TRBV12-3 or TRBV12-4 and TRBJ2-7, with D possibly TRBD2 on 5 matching bases. CDR3 length: 14 amino acids. In nucleotides, the CDR3 is TGTGCCGGCAGCGGACGGATGGGCTCCTACGAGCAGTACTTC. Translating gives CAGSGRMGSYEQYF.

CDR3 protein: CASSVGVTGAFHEQFF. CDR3 coding DNA: TGTGCCAGCAGCGTAGGAGTGACAGGGGCGTTCCATGAGCAGTTCTTC. J is TRBJ2-1 and V is TRBV9; TRBD1 matches at 8 bases. Germline V lookup: CDR1 SGDLS, CDR2 YYNGEE. This CDR3 is built from 16 residues. Trimming removed 0 bases from V and 8 bases from J; junction bases left unmatched: 10.

This clonotype was counted a few times. The chain recombines TRBV27 with TRBJ2-7, with D possibly being TRBD1 (5 bases). Trimming shortened V by 3 bases and J by 3 bases, and 12 bases separated the two germline ends. This CDR3 region has 14 residues. The germline V gene encodes CDR1 MNHEY and CDR2 SMNVEV (reference sequence). CDR3 region: CASSFTGHNYEQYF. For the CDR3, the DNA is TGTGCCAGCAGTTTCACCGGACATAACTACGAGCAGTACTTC.

This clonotype came up a few times. The chain combines TRBV3-1 with TRBJ1-5; D is possibly TRBD1 (6 bases). The ends were cut back, 2 bases at V and 7 bases at J, with 12 bases in the middle. Per the germline V gene, CDR1 is LGHDT and CDR2 is YNNKEL (reference sequence). CDR3 length equals 14 residues. The CDR3 coding sequence is TGTGCCAGCAGCCAACAGGGGTCGGAACAGCCCCAGCATTTT. Translation: CASSQQGSEQPQHF.

Turning to this clonotype: Being one base from a much bigger clone, this may be a read error. For the CDR3, the DNA is TGTGCCAGCAGCCAAGAACTAGTGGGTCATCAGTATGAGCAGTTCTTC. Its translation: CASSQELVGHQYEQFF. The gene calls are TRBV3-1 and TRBJ2-1; a possible D gene is TRBD2 (5 bases). V lost 0 bases, J lost 8 bases, and 17 bases lay in between. The CDR3 is 16 amino acids. In germline, CDR1 is LGHDT, CDR2 YNNKEL (reference sequence).

In this sample, this clonotype turned up a few times. The rearrangement links TRBV11-1 to TRBJ2-3; 10 positions match TRBD2. Per the germline V gene, CDR1 is SGHAT and CDR2 is FQDESV (reference sequence). The CDR3 extends over 15 amino acids. V lost 5 bases and J lost 4; bases outside the gene matches: 6. The CDR3 spells CASSISGRAADTQYF. The CDR3 DNA reads as TGTGCCAGCAGCATCAGCGGGAGGGCGGCAGATACGCAGTATTTT.

The rearrangement joins TRBV20-1 to TRBJ2-1, with a weak D call TRBD2 (6 bases). The CDR3 is made up of 12 amino acids. V lost 3 bases to trimming and J lost 7 bases, with 10 bases between them. Germline-derived CDR1 and CDR2 are DFQATT and SNEGSKA (reference sequence). Written as DNA, the CDR3 is TGCAGTGCTAGTCGGACTAATAATGAGCAGTTCTTC. This codes for CSASRTNNEQFF.